The T cell receptor beta chain described here comes from a study of PD-1 blockade in classical Hodgkin lymphoma. Broader study findings: Unlike CD8+ TCR diversity, which did not rise significantly by C4D1, CD4+ TCR diversity did.

All patients experienced relapse after autologous stem cell transplantation, and brentuximab vedotin exposure was variable. Investigators isolated CD4+ T cells from thawed PBMCs through magnetic negative selection. Germline assignment: CDR1 GTSNPN and CDR2 SVGIG (reference sequence). CDR3 length: 14 amino acids. V lost 2 bases and J lost 1, with 12 bases in between. Comment on this clone: No antigen is known for it.

Sequenced by immunoSEQ multiplex PCR; TCRdb stores in-frame clones only, minus some. Of 27,000 or so clones listed, over 60% are singletons. The rearrangement joins TRBV30 to TRBJ2-7; D is perhaps TRBD2 (6 bases). This clonotype was obtained from a human donor with classical Hodgkin lymphoma. The specimen was CD4+ T cells from blood, collected at baseline. CDR3 bases: TGTGCCTGGAGTCTAGATAGCGGATCCTACGAGCAGTACTTC. Amino acid sequence: CAWSLDSGSYEQYF.